This TCR beta chain stems from a study of shared clonotypes between healthy human individuals. Study-wide background: With ages of 18 to 49, the donors were two women and a few men. Per donor, CD8 memory used one plate, CD8 naive used two, CD4 memory used three and CD4 naive used three.

Evenly divided among several immunoSEQ plates was the genomic DNA of each subset. Repertoires were generated with immunoSEQ multiplex PCR, while TCRdb's copy carries only in-frame clones and drops some. The repertoire holds about a million clones, with approximately 77% as singletons. Study observations and caveats: Naive subsets typically showed greater estimated richness than memory subsets.

The CDR3 runs to 15 residues. Germline assignment: CDR1 SGDLS and CDR2 YYNGEE. Germline trimming cut 0 bases from V and 4 bases from J; bases unmatched to any gene: 3. This clone has a single count. Antigen specificity is unknown. The chain joins TRBV9 to TRBJ2-7, with 11 bases matching TRBD2. The sequence derives from a man aged 18 to 35 in good health. Some clones in this sample may be carry-over from other donors' samples. Sequenced input: memory CD4+ T cells from PBMCs. Stated subset: CD45RA-negative fraction. The CDR3 DNA follows: TGTGCCAGCAGCGTAGCTAGCGGGAGGTTTTACGAGCAGTACTTC. Translating gives CASSVASGRFYEQYF.